Below, 21 T cell receptor beta chains from the same sample are listed, as sequenced in a study of blood T cell repertoires in COVID-19. Assay used: immunoSEQ multiplex PCR; TCRdb lists only in-frame clones, some missing. The sample consists of over 250,000 clones, 86% of them appearing once. The sequenced sample was peripheral blood. Receptors were obtained from a man between 35 and 55 years old who had recovered from COVID-19.

This sequence joins TRBV10-3 and TRBJ2-3, with 8 bases that match TRBD1. The CDR3 extends over 13 amino acids. Germline CDR1 is ENHRY and CDR2 is SYGVKD. With V trimmed by 11 bases and J by 2 bases, 6 bases remained unmatched. This CDR3 reads CASDRGSTDTQYF. CDR3 nucleotide sequence: TGTGCCTCCGACAGGGGATCCACAGATACGCAGTATTTT.

The gene calls are TRBV7-2 and TRBJ2-7; D perhaps matches TRBD2 (5 bases). Deletions cut 0 bases from V and 5 bases from J, with 11 bases between. CDR1 and CDR2 (germline): SGHTA, FQGNSA. This CDR3 has 14 amino acids. The CDR3 bases are TGTGCCAGCAGCTTAGCGGGGAGTAGCGACGAGCAGTACTTC. Protein sequence: CASSLAGSSDEQYF.

The chain joins TRBV6-5 to TRBJ1-6; tentatively, D is TRBD1 (5 bases). CDR1 and CDR2 from the germline V gene are MNHEY and SVGAGI. The CDR3 consists of 15 residues. V gave up 5 bases and J gave up 5 bases, with 13 bases separating them. CDR3 in DNA: TGTGCCAGCAGTAGCGGGACGGCGGATAATTCACCCCTCCACTTT. Translation: CASSSGTADNSPLHF.

This chain joins TRBV6-5 and TRBJ2-7; 8 nucleotides match TRBD2. From germline, CDR1 is MNHEY and CDR2 SVGAGI. V lost 6 bases and J lost 2; bases outside the gene matches: 6. This CDR3 spans 14 amino acids. CDR3: CASRDPGGTYEQYF. As DNA, the CDR3 is TGTGCCAGCAGGGACCCGGGGGGGACCTACGAGCAGTACTTC.

This clone appeared a single time. The chain carries TRBV6-5 and TRBJ2-2, with TRBD2 matching over 7 bases. Trimming cost V 11 bases and J 5 bases; bases outside gene matches: 14. Germline values: CDR1 MNHEY, CDR2 SVGAGI. CDR3 size: 15 residues. The CDR3 loop is CAARERRERTGELFF. CDR3 coding DNA: TGTGCCGCCAGAGAGAGGCGGGAGAGGACCGGGGAGCTGTTTTTT.

The genes are TRBV5-5 and TRBJ2-7; TRBD1 is a possible D gene (6 bases). Per the germline V gene, CDR1 is SGHKS and CDR2 is YYEKEE (reference sequence). V lost 1 base, J lost 3 bases, and 11 bases lay in between. The CDR3 has 14 amino acids. The CDR3, as DNA: TGTGCCAGCAGCTTGTCAGGGGAAAGCTACGAGCAGTACTTC. Amino acid sequence: CASSLSGESYEQYF.

V usage is TRBV9 and J usage is TRBJ2-3; TRBD2 matches at 13 bases. J gave up 3 bases and V 3 bases, and 4 bases lay outside the gene matches. The germline V gene has CDR1 SGDLS and CDR2 YYNGEE. The CDR3 consists of 16 residues. CDR3 bases: TGTGCCAGCAGCGGGAGGACTAGCGGGAGAACAGATACGCAGTATTTT. It specifies CASSGRTSGRTDTQYF.

The chain combines TRBV5-4 with TRBJ2-7, with TRBD2 matching 9 bases. The CDR3 consists of 15 residues. CDR1 and CDR2 (germline): SGHNT, YYREEE (reference sequence). The junction had 6 bases not matched to a gene; V was cut back by 0 bases and J by 5 bases. CDR3 coding DNA: TGTGCCAGCAGCTTGGAGGCTAGCGGGGCCAACGAGCAGTACTTC. Residues: CASSLEASGANEQYF.

This clone was detected once. The sample carries other DNA sequences with the same CDR3. V gene TRBV19 combines with J gene TRBJ2-2; TRBD1 agrees at 9 bases. V dropped 2 bases and J dropped 4; count of bases not matched to a gene: 2. CDR1 LNHDA and CDR2 SQIVND come from the germline V gene (reference sequence). This CDR3 has 15 amino acids. The CDR3 is CASSIRQGGTGELFF. CDR3 sequence (DNA): TGTGCCAGTAGTATAAGACAGGGGGGCACCGGGGAGCTGTTTTTT.

The chain employs TRBV7-2 and TRBJ2-1, with D perhaps TRBD1 (5 bases). CDR3 length: 16 amino acids. Deletions cut 1 base from V and 2 bases from J, with 12 bases between. In germline, CDR1 is SGHTA, CDR2 FQGNSA. The CDR3 nucleotides are TGTGCCAGCAGCTTAGTAGGGGCAGGGACCTACAATGAGCAGTTCTTC. Translation: CASSLVGAGTYNEQFF.

The genes are TRBV7-8 and TRBJ2-1; D gene ambiguous. The germline V gene has CDR1 SGHVS and CDR2 FQNEAQ. Trimming shortened V by 1 base and J by 0 bases, and 10 bases separated the two germline ends. The CDR3 consists of 16 residues. The CDR3 coding sequence is TGTGCCAGCAGCTTAGACTTCCGGAGCTCCTACAATGAGCAGTTCTTC. Amino acid sequence: CASSLDFRSSYNEQFF.

CDR3 region: CASSQIASGETYTQYF. The CDR3, as DNA: TGTGCCAGCAGCCAAATCGCCAGCGGGGAGACCTATACGCAGTATTTT. This chain uses TRBV3-1 (or the pseudogene TRBV3-2) with TRBJ2-3, with TRBD2 identical over 7 bases. V shed 2 bases and J 7 bases; nucleotides not matched to a gene: 12. The length of the CDR3 is 16 residues. CDR1 and CDR2 from the germline V gene are LGHDT and YNNKEL (reference sequence).

J is TRBJ2-1 and V is TRBV19, with D possibly being TRBD1 (6 bases). Germline CDR1 LNHDA, CDR2 SQIVND (reference sequence). The V and J ends lost 2 bases and 5 bases respectively, with 13 bases between them. The CDR3 is 15 amino acids. CDR3 residues: CASSIPGQPHNEQFF. CDR3 nucleotide sequence: TGTGCCAGTAGTATACCCGGACAGCCGCACAATGAGCAGTTCTTC.

This sequence joins TRBV27 and TRBJ1-2; 7 bases agree with TRBD1. This CDR3 region has 13 residues. Germline assignment: CDR1 MNHEY and CDR2 SMNVEV (reference sequence). V was clipped by 2 bases and J by 4 bases; unmatched bases: 1. The CDR3 loop is CASSLRQGYGYTF. Written as DNA, the CDR3 is TGTGCCAGCAGTTTAAGACAGGGCTATGGCTACACCTTC.

In regard to this clone: In the same sample, other DNA sequences code for this CDR3. The chain has TRBV4-1 and TRBJ2-2; no clear D gene. CDR1 is MGHRA and CDR2 is YSYEKL in the germline V gene. V was cut by 0 bases and J by 0 bases, with 8 bases left in between. The CDR3 contains 16 residues. DNA for the CDR3: TGCGCCAGCAGCCAAGATCGGGTCTCGAACACCGGGGAGCTGTTTTTT. Translation: CASSQDRVSNTGELFF.

This clone appeared once. The rearrangement links TRBV15 to TRBJ1-1; no definite D call. V was shortened by 0 bases and J by 4 bases, with 12 bases between the two germline ends. Germline V gives CDR1 LNHNV, CDR2 YYDKDF (reference sequence). This CDR3 is 15 amino acids long. The CDR3 sequence is CATSREPQVGTEAFF. The CDR3 DNA sequence: TGTGCCACCAGCAGAGAGCCCCAGGTGGGCACTGAAGCTTTCTTT.

V and J are TRBV6-5 and TRBJ1-4; D call uncertain. Germline V gene sequence: CDR1 MNHEY, CDR2 SVGAGI. V dropped 6 bases and J dropped 8 bases, with 16 bases sitting between them. The CDR3 runs to 14 residues. CDR3 sequence reads: CASSGATVQEKLFF. CDR3 sequence (DNA): TGTGCCAGCAGCGGAGCTACGGTTCAAGAAAAACTGTTTTTT.

This clone was detected a few times. This sequence joins TRBV12-1 and TRBJ1-6; the table's TRBD1 call for D was not verified on the DNA. TRBV12-1 is marked as a pseudogene. The CDR3 length is 17 residues. CDR3 nucleotides: TGTGCCAGCAGCCCGGACAGGGGGAACTCCTATAATTCACCCCTCCACTTT. As protein: CASSPDRGNSYNSPLHF.

V is TRBV14 and J is TRBJ1-5, with TRBD1 matching over 8 bases. V lost 4 bases, J lost 6 bases, and 14 bases stayed unmatched. Per the germline V gene, CDR1 is SGHDN and CDR2 is FVKESK. The CDR3 runs 17 residues. CDR3: CASSLRGKQGASQPQHF. In DNA, the CDR3 is TGTGCCAGCAGCCTCCGAGGGAAGCAGGGGGCCTCTCAGCCCCAGCATTTT.

The rearrangement links TRBV7-8 to TRBJ2-5; D remains ambiguous. V was cut by 4 bases and J by 3 bases, with 12 bases left in between. Germline assignment: CDR1 SGHVS and CDR2 FQNEAQ. The CDR3 contains 14 residues. The CDR3 coding sequence is TGTGCCAGCAGCTACCCCGCCACAGAAGAGACCCAGTACTTC. It translates to CASSYPATEETQYF.

In this sample, this clone turned up once. This sequence joins TRBV14 and TRBJ2-2; D ambiguous. The V gene's germline CDR1 is SGHDN and CDR2 FVKESK. Trimming cost V 2 bases and J 1 base, with 2 bases left between them. CDR3 length equals 13 residues. This CDR3 reads CASSQQNTGELFF. The CDR3 bases are TGTGCCAGCAGCCAACAGAACACCGGGGAGCTGTTTTTT. The full variable domain, completed using reference TRBV14 and TRBJ2-2, is EAGVTQFPSHSVIEKGQTVTLRCDPISGHDNLYWYRRVMGKEIKFLLHFVKESKQDESGMPNNRFLAERTGGTYSTLKVQPAELEDSGVYFCASSQQNTGELFFGEGSRLTVL.